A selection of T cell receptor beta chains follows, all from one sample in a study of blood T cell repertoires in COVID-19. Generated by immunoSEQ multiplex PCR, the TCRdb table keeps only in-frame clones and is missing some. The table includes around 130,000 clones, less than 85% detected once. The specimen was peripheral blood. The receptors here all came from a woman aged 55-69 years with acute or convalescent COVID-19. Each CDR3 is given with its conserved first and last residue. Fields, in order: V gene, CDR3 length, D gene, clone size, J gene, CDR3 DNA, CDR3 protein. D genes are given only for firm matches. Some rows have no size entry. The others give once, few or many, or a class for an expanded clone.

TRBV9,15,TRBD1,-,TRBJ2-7,TGTGCCAGCAGCTCCGCCGGGACAGGGGGCAGTAAGCAGTACTTC,CASSSAGTGGSKQYF
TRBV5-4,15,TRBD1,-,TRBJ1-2,TGTGCCAGCAGCTTGGTGGGCAGGGGGCGATATGGCTACACCTTC,CASSLVGRGRYGYTF
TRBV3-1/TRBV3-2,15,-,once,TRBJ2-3,TGTGCCAGCAGCCAATTTGGACTAAAAGGAGATACGCAGTATTTT,CASSQFGLKGDTQYF
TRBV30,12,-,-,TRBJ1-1,TGTGCCTGGAGCTGGGGGCCAGATGAAGCTTTCTTT,CAWSWGPDEAFF
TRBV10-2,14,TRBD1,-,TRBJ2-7,TGCGCCAGCAGTGAAGGGGGACAGGCCTACGAGCAGTACTTC,CASSEGGQAYEQYF
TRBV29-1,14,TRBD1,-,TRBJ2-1,TGCAGCTGCCGGGACAGGGGTTCCTACAATGAGCAGTTCTTC,CSCRDRGSYNEQFF
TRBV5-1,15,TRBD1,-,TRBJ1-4,TGCGCCAGCAAAACCGGACAGGGGGTTTTAGGAAGACTGTTTTTT,CASKTGQGVLGRLFF
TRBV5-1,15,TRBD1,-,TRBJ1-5,TGCGCCAGCAGCCCGACAGGGGGCTTCGGTCAGCCCCAGCATTTT,CASSPTGGFGQPQHF
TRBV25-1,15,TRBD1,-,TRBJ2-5,TGTGCCAGCACTGAGGGACAGGGGCCACAAGAGACCCAGTACTTC,CASTEGQGPQETQYF
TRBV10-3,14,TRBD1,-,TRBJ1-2,TGTGCCATCAGTACACAGGGGGCGAGGGATGGCTACACCTTC,CAISTQGARDGYTF
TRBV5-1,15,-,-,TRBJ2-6,TGCGCCAGCAGCCCTGACACCTCTGGGGCCAACGTCCTGACTTTC,CASSPDTSGANVLTF
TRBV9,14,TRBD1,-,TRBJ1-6,TGTGCCAGCAGCTTAACAGGGGGTGATTCACCCCTCCACTTT,CASSLTGGDSPLHF
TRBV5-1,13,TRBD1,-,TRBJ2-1,TGCGCCAGCGGGGACAGGGTTGGCAATGAGCAGTTCTTC,CASGDRVGNEQFF
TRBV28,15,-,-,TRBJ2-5,TGTGCCAGCACGGGGGGCCCGCTGCTACAAGAGACCCAGTACTTC,CASTGGPLLQETQYF
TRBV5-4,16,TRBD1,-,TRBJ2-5,TGTGCCAGCAGCAGTGGACAGGGATTACTTCAAGAGACCCAGTACTTC,CASSSGQGLLQETQYF
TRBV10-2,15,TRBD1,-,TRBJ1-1,TGCGCCAGCAGGGAGGGACAGGGGTTGAACACTGAAGCTTTCTTT,CASREGQGLNTEAFF
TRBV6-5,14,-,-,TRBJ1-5,TGTGCCAGCAGTTCCTCGGGGGCGCGTCAGCCCCAGCATTTT,CASSSSGARQPQHF
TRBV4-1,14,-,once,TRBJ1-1,TGCGCCAGCAGCTCGACAGCCTTGAACACTGAAGCTTTCTTT,CASSSTALNTEAFF
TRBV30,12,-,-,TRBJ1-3,TGTGCCCGCGGCGGTTTCGGAAACACCATATATTTT,CARGGFGNTIYF
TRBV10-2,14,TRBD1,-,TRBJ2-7,TGCGCCAGCAGTCGACAGGGAGTCTTCTCCGAGCAGTACTTC,CASSRQGVFSEQYF
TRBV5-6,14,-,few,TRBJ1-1,TGTGCCAGCAGCTTGGTGCCAGGGAACACTGAAGCTTTCTTT,CASSLVPGNTEAFF
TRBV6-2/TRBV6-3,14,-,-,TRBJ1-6,TGTGCCAGCAGTTACCTCAGGGTTGATTCACCCCTCCACTTT,CASSYLRVDSPLHF
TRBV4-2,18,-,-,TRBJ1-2,TGTGCCAGCAGCCAATCCCTGCGGAGGGGCAAGAATAACTATGGCTACACCTTC,CASSQSLRRGKNNYGYTF
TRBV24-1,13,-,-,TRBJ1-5,TGTGCCACCAGCCGCTATAGCAATCAGCCCCAGCATTTT,CATSRYSNQPQHF
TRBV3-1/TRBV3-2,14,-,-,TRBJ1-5,TGTGCCAGCAGCCTCGGGACAAGCAATCAGCCCCAGCATTTT,CASSLGTSNQPQHF
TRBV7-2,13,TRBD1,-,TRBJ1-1,TGTGCCAGCAGCCCGACAGGGGGAACTGAAGCTTTCTTT,CASSPTGGTEAFF
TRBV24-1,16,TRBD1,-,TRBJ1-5,TGTGCCACCAGTGCTGCGGACAGGGCAGGCAATCAGCCCCAGCATTTT,CATSAADRAGNQPQHF
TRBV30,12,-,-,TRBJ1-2,TGTGCCTGGGATCCAGGGCTCTATGGCTACACCTTC,CAWDPGLYGYTF
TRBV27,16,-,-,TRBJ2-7,TGTGCCAGCAGTCGGATGGAGATCCGGGAGCCCTACGAGCAGTACTTC,CASSRMEIREPYEQYF